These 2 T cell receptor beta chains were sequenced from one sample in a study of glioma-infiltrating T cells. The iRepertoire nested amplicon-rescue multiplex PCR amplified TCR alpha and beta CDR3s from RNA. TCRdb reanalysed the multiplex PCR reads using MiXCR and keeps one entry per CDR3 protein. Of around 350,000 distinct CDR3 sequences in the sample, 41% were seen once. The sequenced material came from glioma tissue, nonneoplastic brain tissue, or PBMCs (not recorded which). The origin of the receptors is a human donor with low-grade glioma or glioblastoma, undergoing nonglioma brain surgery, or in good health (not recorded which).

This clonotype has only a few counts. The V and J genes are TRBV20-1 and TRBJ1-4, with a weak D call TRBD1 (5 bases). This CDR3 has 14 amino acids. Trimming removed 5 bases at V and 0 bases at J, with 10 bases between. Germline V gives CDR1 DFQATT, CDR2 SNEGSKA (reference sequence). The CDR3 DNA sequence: TGCAGTGCTGTCTCGACAGCAACTAATGAAAAACTGTTTTTT. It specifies CSAVSTATNEKLFF.

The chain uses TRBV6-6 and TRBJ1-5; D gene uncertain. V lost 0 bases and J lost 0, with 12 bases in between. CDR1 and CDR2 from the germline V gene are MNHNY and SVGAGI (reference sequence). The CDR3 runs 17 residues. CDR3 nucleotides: TGTGCCAGCAGTTACTCGGCGGCCGGCTATAGCAATCAGCCCCAGCATTTT. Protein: CASSYSAAGYSNQPQHF.